This note documents a single T cell receptor beta chain sequence. Its antigen is unidentified. The sample is drawn from a study of cytomegalovirus exposure and HLA in healthy donors. General study results and limits: TCR beta V segments were, for the most part, productive about 90% or about 30% of the time in an earlier analysis. A later analysis linked a missense DCLRE1C variant to TCR beta V- and J-gene trimming.

In the PCR, 60 Vbeta and 13 Jbeta primers were used. Per the original methods: A later analysis counted some 87 million unique TCR beta chains, 9.5 million to 13 million shared. Generated by immunoSEQ multiplex PCR, the TCRdb table keeps only in-frame clones and is missing some. V and J calls plus clone size are reproduced from that table; the DNA served to infer D and trimming. This sample has 180,000 or so clones, with almost 80% found just once. V lost 4 bases to trimming and J lost 8 bases; unmatched junction nucleotides: 4. In germline, CDR1 is SGHRS, CDR2 YFSETQ. The CDR3 runs to 13 residues. This receptor was taken from a middle-aged man in good health and CMV-seropositive. The rearrangement links TRBV5-1 to TRBJ1-4, with 8 nucleotides matching TRBD1. The material sequenced was PBMCs. The CDR3 bases are TGCGCCAGCAGCCAAGGACAGGGCGAAAAACTGTTTTTT. Protein: CASSQGQGEKLFF.